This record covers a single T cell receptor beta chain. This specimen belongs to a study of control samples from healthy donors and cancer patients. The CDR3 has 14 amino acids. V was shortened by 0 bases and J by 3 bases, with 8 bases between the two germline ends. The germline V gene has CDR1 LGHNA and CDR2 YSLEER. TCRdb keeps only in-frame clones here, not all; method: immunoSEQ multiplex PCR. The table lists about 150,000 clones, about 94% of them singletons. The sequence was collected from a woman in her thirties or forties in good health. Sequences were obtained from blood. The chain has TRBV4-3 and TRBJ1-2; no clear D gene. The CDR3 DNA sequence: TGCGCCAGCAGCCAAGAACCGGGCTACTATGGCTACACCTTC. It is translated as CASSQEPGYYGYTF.